These T cell receptor beta chains were read from a single sample in a study of cytomegalovirus exposure and HLA in healthy donors. Some clones are missing from TCRdb's copy, which holds only in-frame ones; the method was immunoSEQ multiplex PCR. This table holds approximately 150,000 clones, 60% to 80% found once. Material for sequencing was PBMCs. These receptors originate from a woman aged 50 to 60 in good health and CMV-seropositive. CDR3s include the opening cysteine and the closing phenylalanine or tryptophan. Each record gives: V gene, D gene, J gene, clone size, CDR3 DNA, CDR3 protein. D genes are given only for firm matches. Only part of the rows carry a size: once, few, many, or a class if the clone is expanded.

V: TRBV11-2
D: TRBD2
J: TRBJ2-5
size: .
DNA: TGTGCCAGCAGCTTACGGGGGGTAGAGAAAGAGACCCAGTACTTC
CDR3: CASSLRGVEKETQYF

V: TRBV5-1
D: TRBD1
J: TRBJ1-2
size: once
DNA: TGCGCCAGCAGCTTGGCCGGGACAGGATATGGCTACACCTTC
CDR3: CASSLAGTGYGYTF

V: TRBV19
D: .
J: TRBJ1-1
size: .
DNA: TGTGCCAGACAGGGTGGAAACACTGAAGCTTTCTTT
CDR3: CARQGGNTEAFF

V: TRBV6-1
D: TRBD2
J: TRBJ2-1
size: .
DNA: TGTGCCAGCAGTGAATCTGTAGCGGGGGGGCCGGGAGAGCAGTTCTTC
CDR3: CASSESVAGGPGEQFF

V: TRBV28
D: TRBD1
J: TRBJ1-1
size: .
DNA: TGTGCCAGCAGTTTTATGGGACAGGCGAACACTGAAGCTTTCTTT
CDR3: CASSFMGQANTEAFF

V: TRBV5-6
D: .
J: TRBJ1-3
size: .
DNA: TGTGCCAGCAGCTTGGCGGCGACAAAATCAACCATATATTTT
CDR3: CASSLAATKSTIYF

V: TRBV19
D: TRBD2
J: TRBJ2-7
size: .
DNA: TGTGCCAGTAGTATCCAGCGGGGGCCGGCGGACGAGCAGTACTTC
CDR3: CASSIQRGPADEQYF

V: TRBV5-6
D: .
J: TRBJ1-1
size: once
DNA: TGTGCCAGCAGCTTCGCGGGTGAAGCTTTCTTT
CDR3: CASSFAGEAFF

V: TRBV7-9
D: TRBD1
J: TRBJ1-1
size: .
DNA: TGTGCCAGCAGCCTACAGGGGATGGCTGAAGCTTTCTTT
CDR3: CASSLQGMAEAFF

V: TRBV15
D: TRBD1
J: TRBJ2-1
size: .
DNA: TGTGCCACCAGCAGTGGGGACAGGGGCTACAATGAGCAGTTCTTC
CDR3: CATSSGDRGYNEQFF

V: TRBV10-3
D: TRBD2
J: TRBJ2-1
size: .
DNA: TGTGCCATCAGTAAAACTAGCGATAGGATCAATGAGCAGTTCTTC
CDR3: CAISKTSDRINEQFF

V: TRBV7-8
D: .
J: TRBJ1-1
size: once
DNA: TGTGCCAGCAGCCTTACACGGAACACTGAAGCTTTCTTT
CDR3: CASSLTRNTEAFF

V: TRBV4-1
D: .
J: TRBJ1-1
size: once
DNA: TGCGCCAGCAGCCCCCCAGGGAACACTGAAGCTTTCTTT
CDR3: CASSPPGNTEAFF

V: TRBV5-1
D: TRBD1
J: TRBJ2-1
size: .
DNA: TGCGCCAGCAGCTTGGGAGGGACAGGGGTAAATGAGCAGTTCTTC
CDR3: CASSLGGTGVNEQFF

V: TRBV16
D: .
J: TRBJ1-6
size: .
DNA: TGTGCCAGCAGCCAATTCACACGACTTAATTCACCCCTCCACTTT
CDR3: CASSQFTRLNSPLHF

V: TRBV5-1
D: .
J: TRBJ2-3
size: .
DNA: TGCGCCAGCAGCTTGGTCTCCAGTCTTAGCACAGATACGCAGTATTTT
CDR3: CASSLVSSLSTDTQYF

V: TRBV19
D: .
J: TRBJ1-1
size: .
DNA: TGTGCCAGTAGTATCAATACACCTTACACTGAAGCTTTCTTT
CDR3: CASSINTPYTEAFF

V: TRBV5-1
D: TRBD2
J: TRBJ2-7
size: .
DNA: TGCGCCAGCAGCTTGGGGCTAGCGGGGGCCTACGAGCAGTACTTC
CDR3: CASSLGLAGAYEQYF

V: TRBV4-1
D: .
J: TRBJ1-4
size: few
DNA: TGCGCCAGCAGCCAAGGACTGGGAACTAATGAAAAACTGTTTTTT
CDR3: CASSQGLGTNEKLFF

V: TRBV7-9
D: .
J: TRBJ2-2
size: .
DNA: TGTGCCAGCAGCCCAATGACAGTCGCGAACACCGGGGAGCTGTTTTTT
CDR3: CASSPMTVANTGELFF

V: TRBV7-9
D: TRBD2
J: TRBJ2-1
size: .
DNA: TGTGCCAGCAGCCAAAGCGGGGGCGCCTACAATGAGCAGTTCTTC
CDR3: CASSQSGGAYNEQFF

V: TRBV28
D: TRBD1
J: TRBJ2-5
size: few
DNA: TGTGCCAGCAGTGTCACGACAGGGGGAGAGACCCAGTACTTC
CDR3: CASSVTTGGETQYF

V: TRBV6-1
D: TRBD1
J: TRBJ1-2
size: .
DNA: TGTGCCAGCAGTGATCAGCCCGGTCAGGGGGCTGTCTACACCTTC
CDR3: CASSDQPGQGAVYTF

V: TRBV18
D: .
J: TRBJ2-6
size: .
DNA: TGTGCCAGCTCAACCGGGAGCTCTGGGGCCAACGTCCTGACTTTC
CDR3: CASSTGSSGANVLTF